Listed here are 9 T cell receptor beta chains from one sample, sequenced in a study of Ad26.COV2.S vaccination and SARS-CoV-2 variants. The protocol was immunoSEQ multiplex PCR, while the TCRdb copy is restricted to in-frame clones and leaves out a portion. The sample has 300,000 to 400,000 clones; 86% are singletons. This sample's treatment: 15 to 20 received Ad26.COV2.S at low or high dose, single or two shots; 5 received placebo; per-sample allocation not given. Each sample was drawn 63 days after the first injection (of vaccine or placebo). The sequencing here drew on peripheral blood, taken in a trial of Ad26.COV2.S vaccine versus placebo. The receptors shown here come from a person between 18 and 60 years old who received the Ad26.COV2.S COVID-19 vaccine or a placebo.

This chain uses TRBV5-1 with TRBJ1-1, with TRBD1 matching over 10 bases. The CDR3 spans 15 residues. The trim removed 4 bases at V and 5 bases at J, leaving 8 bases unmatched. Germline CDR1 is SGHRS and CDR2 is YFSETQ. CDR3 in amino acids: CASSPDRGRLTEAFF. DNA for the CDR3: TGCGCCAGCAGCCCCGACAGGGGGCGCTTGACTGAAGCTTTCTTT. Full variable domain (missing parts from reference TRBV5-1 and TRBJ1-1): KAGVTQTPRYLIKTRGQQVTLSCSPISGHRSVSWYQQTPGQGLQFLFEYFSETQRNKGNFPGRFSGRQFSNSRSEMNVSTLELGDSALYLCASSPDRGRLTEAFFGQGTRLTVV.

The V gene is TRBV3-1 (or the pseudogene TRBV3-2), the J gene TRBJ1-2; 7 nucleotides agree with TRBD1. Germline V gives CDR1 LGHDT, CDR2 YNNKEL (reference sequence). V lost 4 bases, J lost 0 bases, and 8 bases stayed unmatched. The CDR3 runs to 16 residues. The CDR3 nucleotides read TGTGCCAGCAGCCTGAGGACAGGAATAGCTAACTATGGCTACACCTTC. It translates to CASSLRTGIANYGYTF.

The chain is built from TRBV18 and TRBJ1-2, with TRBD1 matching over 9 bases. This CDR3 spans 14 amino acids. Per the germline V gene, CDR1 is KGHSH and CDR2 is LQKENI. Trimming removed 2 bases from V and 6 bases from J; junction bases left unmatched: 4. This CDR3 is CASSPGQGRDGYTF. The CDR3 nucleotides read TGTGCCAGCTCACCAGGACAGGGGAGGGATGGCTACACCTTC.

This chain connects TRBV18 to TRBJ1-6, with 9 bases fitting TRBD1. Germline loops: CDR1 KGHSH, CDR2 LQKENI. V gave up 3 bases and J gave up 10 bases; unmatched junction bases: 7. The CDR3 runs to 15 residues. CDR3 amino acids: CASSPGQGFQSPLHF. In DNA, the CDR3 is TGTGCCAGCTCACCCGGACAGGGGTTCCAATCACCCCTCCACTTT.

V gene TRBV5-4 combines with J gene TRBJ2-1; D remains unclear. This CDR3 region has 14 residues. Germline V gene sequence: CDR1 SGHNT, CDR2 YYREEE (reference sequence). The CDR3: CAVAQASSYNEQFF. The CDR3 DNA reads as TGTGCAGTAGCCCAGGCTAGCTCCTACAATGAGCAGTTCTTC. Based on the CDR3 plus reference TRBV5-4 and TRBJ2-1, the full variable domain is ETGVTQSPTHLIKTRGQQVTLRCSSQSGHNTVSWYQQALGQGPQFIFQYYREEENGRGNFPPRFSGLQFPNYSSELNVNALELDDSALYLCAVAQASSYNEQFFGPGTRLTVL.

This chain connects TRBV10-3 to TRBJ1-1, with TRBD1 identical over 9 bases. This CDR3 has 15 residues. Germline V CDR1 and CDR2: ENHRY, SYGVKD. Trimming cost V 3 bases and J 5 bases; bases outside gene matches: 7. The CDR3 DNA sequence: TGTGCCATCAGTGAAAGGGGACAGGGTGAGACTGAAGCTTTCTTT. Amino acids: CAISERGQGETEAFF.

This clone came up once. CDR3: CAPSTTMWETQYF. The CDR3 coding sequence is TGTGCCCCCTCTACTACAATGTGGGAGACCCAGTACTTC. V and J are TRBV24-1 and TRBJ2-5; D unresolved. V was clipped by 12 bases and J by 5 bases, with 18 bases between them. Germline-derived CDR1 and CDR2 are KGHDR and SFDVKD. The CDR3 totals 13 residues.

The J gene is TRBJ2-7, the V gene TRBV9; D not resolved. Germline-derived CDR1 and CDR2 are SGDLS and YYNGEE. The CDR3 extends over 14 amino acids. Trimming shortened V by 0 bases and J by 6 bases, and 13 bases separated the two germline ends. In DNA, the CDR3 is TGTGCCAGCAGCGTAGAGGTTAACGGGCTCGAGCAGTACTTC. Protein: CASSVEVNGLEQYF.

V gene TRBV6-2 or TRBV6-3 combines with J gene TRBJ1-1; no clear D. V gave up 0 bases and J gave up 2 bases, with 7 bases separating them. Germline CDR1 and CDR2: MNHEY and SVGEGT. The CDR3 runs to 14 residues. CDR3 sequence reads: CASSYSPGNTEAFF. DNA for the CDR3: TGTGCCAGCAGTTACTCCCCCGGAAACACTGAAGCTTTCTTT.